These T cell receptor beta chains were read from a single sample in a study of long-term antiretroviral therapy in people with HIV. TCRdb keeps only in-frame clones here, not all; method: immunoSEQ multiplex PCR. The sample lists 30,000 to 35,000 clones; over 70% were seen once. Sample: unsorted PBMCs, taken 3.1 years after starting antiretroviral therapy. These receptors were collected from a woman between 50 and 59 years old with HIV. The CDR3 runs from the conserved cysteine through the conserved F or W.

j_gene | v_gene | CDR3aa
TRBJ2-3 | TRBV27 | CASSTTGGEVTQYF
TRBJ1-4 | TRBV10-3 | CAISPGTALNEKLFF
TRBJ2-3 | TRBV4-1 | CASSQEEGPITDTQYF
TRBJ1-4 | TRBV19 | CASTEGWSTNEKLFF
TRBJ1-5 | TRBV7-9 | CASSAQGGNQPQHF
TRBJ2-5 | TRBV11-2 | CASSSGTSGGETQYF
TRBJ2-7 | TRBV27 | CASSLSPEAAEQYF
TRBJ2-1 | TRBV30 | CAWSPGASYNEQFF
TRBJ2-1 | TRBV19 | CASSIDMDEQFF
TRBJ1-2 | TRBV6-5 | CASSYGGSNGYTF
TRBJ1-2 | TRBV13 | CASSHTGTGTYGYTF
TRBJ1-5 | TRBV7-9 | CASSLETSNQPQHF
TRBJ1-6 | TRBV5-1 | CASRGRSDSPLHF
TRBJ1-5 | TRBV12-5 | CASGLGSALQPQHF
TRBJ2-3 | TRBV29-1 | CSVGNGGGTDTQYF
TRBJ2-2 | TRBV30 | CAWDSQNTGELFF
TRBJ1-1 | TRBV25-1 | CASSSTHPGNFYTEAFF
TRBJ1-3 | TRBV5-1 | CASSIQGAGNTIYF
TRBJ1-1 | TRBV29-1 | CSVEDARNTEAFF
TRBJ2-7 | TRBV4-1 | CASSPRVETGSGEQYF
TRBJ2-3 | TRBV4-2 | CASSQHTSGGADTQYF
TRBJ2-1 | TRBV27 | CASRSPYAGGPNNEQFF
TRBJ1-1 | TRBV6-1 | CASSDKPRDTEAFF